A selection of T cell receptor beta chains follows, all from one sample in a study of siplizumab effects on memory and regulatory T cells. Generated by immunoSEQ multiplex PCR, the TCRdb table keeps only in-frame clones and is missing some. There are some 100,000 clones in the sample; 91% occur only once, and more than 2.5% lies in the top ten. The sample consisted of CD4+ T cells sorted from blood. The receptor set was obtained from a human donor in good health. Some clones in this sample may be carry-over from other donors' samples. CDR3s include the opening cysteine and the closing phenylalanine or tryptophan. The D gene is left open where the match is weak. Expanded clones get a size class; other rows say once, few or many, or leave the size out.

j_call clone_size v_call d_call cdr3_nt cdr3_aa
TRBJ1-1 . TRBV7-9 TRBD1 TGTGCCAGCAGCTTAAGTGAGGGGGCCGGGAGCGCTGAAGCTTTCTTT CASSLSEGAGSAEAFF
TRBJ2-7 . TRBV5-6 . TGTGCCAGCAGCTTCAGAAGCTCCTACGAGCAGTACTTC CASSFRSSYEQYF
TRBJ2-7 . TRBV30 TRBD2 TGTGCCTGGAAAGGACTAGCGAAATCCTACGAGCAGTACTTC CAWKGLAKSYEQYF
TRBJ2-1 . TRBV5-1 TRBD1 TGCGCCAGCAGCCCGATAATATCCGGGACAGGGTATGGTGAGCAGTTCTTC CASSPIISGTGYGEQFF
TRBJ1-1 . TRBV2 . TGTGCCAGCAGTGAAGACACTGAAGCTTTCTTT CASSEDTEAFF
TRBJ2-1 . TRBV19 . TGTGCCAGTAGTAAAAAGGGGGACGGCGGGAGCGGATTTAGTGAGCAGTTCTTC CASSKKGDGGSGFSEQFF
TRBJ2-5 once TRBV5-4 . TGTGCCAGCAGCTTAGAACTAGGTGGAAAGACCCAGTACTTC CASSLELGGKTQYF
TRBJ2-2 . TRBV5-1 TRBD1 TGCGCCAGCAGCTTCGACAGGGTGGAAACCGGGGAGCTGTTTTTT CASSFDRVETGELFF
TRBJ2-7 . TRBV7-9 . TGTGCCAGCAGCTTAGACACGGCCTACGAGCAGTACTTC CASSLDTAYEQYF
TRBJ2-7 . TRBV6-5 . TGTGCCAGCAGTTACGAAAGTAGCGTCTACGAGCAGTACTTC CASSYESSVYEQYF
TRBJ2-7 . TRBV27 TRBD2 TGTGCCAGCAGCCAACAGCTAGCGGGAGTTATGTACGAGCAGTACTTC CASSQQLAGVMYEQYF
TRBJ2-2 . TRBV5-8 . TGTGCCAGCAGCCCCAGGGGGGCGGGAGTCGTCGGGGAGCTGTTTTTT CASSPRGAGVVGELFF
TRBJ2-3 . TRBV5-1 . TGCGCCAGTGGTTCTGGTCACACAGATACGCAGTATTTT CASGSGHTDTQYF
TRBJ2-5 . TRBV7-6 TRBD2 TGTGCCAGCGCTTTAGACCGGGACTATTATATGGCCCAGTACTTC CASALDRDYYMAQYF